The 21 T cell receptor beta chains listed next were all sequenced from one sample in a study of cytomegalovirus exposure and HLA in healthy donors. This PCR relied on a set of 60 Vbeta primers and 13 Jbeta primers. Clones were read by immunoSEQ multiplex PCR, and TCRdb kept only the in-frame ones, dropping some. The data hold 65,000 to 85,000 clones, with under 85% observed a single time. The sequencing sample was made of PBMCs. These receptors all stem from a middle-aged woman in good health and CMV-seropositive.

CDR3 in DNA: TGTGCCAGCAGCTTGGTAGGGACAGGGGGCTCTGGAAACACCATATATTTT. Protein product: CASSLVGTGGSGNTIYF. The chain combines TRBV5-4 with TRBJ1-3; 11 nucleotides align to TRBD1. Germline-derived CDR1 and CDR2 are SGHNT and YYREEE (reference sequence). There are 17 residues in the CDR3. The J segment lost 0 bases and the V segment lost 0 bases, leaving 2 bases of the junction unmatched.

CDR3 in DNA: TGTGCCAGCAGTGAAGGTCAAGGACAGTTTGGCGGGGAGCTGTTTTTT. Protein sequence: CASSEGQGQFGGELFF. This chain joins TRBV2 and TRBJ2-2; D may be TRBD1 (6 bases). The V and J ends lost 1 base and 7 bases respectively, with 16 bases between them. CDR3 length: 16 residues. From germline, CDR1 is SNHLY and CDR2 FYNNEI. The whole variable domain, filled in from reference TRBV2 and TRBJ2-2, reads EPEVTQTPSHQVTQMGQEVILRCVPISNHLYFYWYRQILGQKVEFLVSFYNNEISEKSEIFDDQFSVERPDGSNFTLKIRSTKLEDSAMYFCASSEGQGQFGGELFFGEGSRLTVL.

Only one count was recorded for this clone. The V call is TRBV6-6, the J call TRBJ2-2; the D is unclear. Trimming removed 6 bases at V and 5 bases at J, with 7 bases between. Germline CDR1 MNHNY, CDR2 SVGAGI (reference sequence). This CDR3 has 12 amino acids. CDR3 sequence reads: CASSRVTGELFF. The CDR3 DNA reads TGTGCCAGCAGCCGCGTAACCGGGGAGCTGTTTTTT.

The chain employs TRBV7-2 and TRBJ1-4; maybe TRBD1 (6 bases). Germline CDR1 reads SGHTA; CDR2 reads FQGNSA. The ends were cut back, 8 bases at V and 3 bases at J, with 10 bases in the middle. The CDR3 is made up of 13 amino acids. CDR3 in DNA: TGTGCCAGCCGCCCAGGGGCTAATGAAAAACTGTTTTTT. This encodes CASRPGANEKLFF.

The rearrangement links TRBV7-9 to TRBJ1-1; D call uncertain. The CDR3 contains 12 residues. The germline gives CDR1 SEHNR, CDR2 FQNEAQ (reference sequence). For the CDR3, the DNA is TGTTCCACCGGCGGGGAAAGTACTGAAGCTTTCTTT. Translated: CSTGGESTEAFF.

V gene TRBV6-5 combines with J gene TRBJ1-6; D gene ambiguous. Trimming removed 5 bases from V and 8 bases from J, with 10 bases in between. Per germline, CDR1 MNHEY and CDR2 SVGAGI. The CDR3 extends over 13 amino acids. The CDR3 DNA follows: TGTGCCAGCAGTCGAGCGACCGATTCACCCCTCCACTTT. It specifies CASSRATDSPLHF.

This sequence joins TRBV7-9 and TRBJ2-1; 11 bases align to TRBD2. The CDR3 length is 14 residues. Germline assignment: CDR1 SEHNR and CDR2 FQNEAQ (reference sequence). V was pared by 4 bases and J by 9 bases, with 5 bases of the junction left unmatched. The CDR3 loop reads CASSYGTSGGEQFF. The CDR3 DNA is TGTGCCAGCAGCTACGGGACTAGCGGCGGTGAGCAGTTCTTC.

The rearrangement joins TRBV9 to TRBJ1-4, with 7 bases identical to TRBD1. This CDR3 has 14 residues. V lost 2 bases and J lost 7; bases outside the gene matches: 5. Germline V gives CDR1 SGDLS, CDR2 YYNGEE. CDR3 region: CASSVGQASEKLFF. As DNA, the CDR3 is TGTGCCAGCAGCGTTGGACAGGCGAGTGAAAAACTGTTTTTT.

This chain connects TRBV5-5 to TRBJ2-1; D possibly corresponds to TRBD2 (6 bases). Trimming shortened V by 5 bases and J by 5 bases, and 23 bases separated the two germline ends. CDR1 and CDR2 (germline): SGHKS, YYEKEE (reference sequence). The CDR3 totals 17 residues. The CDR3 spells CASRLPPGLTPDNEQFF. DNA of the CDR3: TGTGCCAGCAGACTACCTCCGGGACTCACACCCGACAATGAGCAGTTCTTC.

V is TRBV30 and J is TRBJ2-3; 12 bases match TRBD2. The V and J ends lost 2 bases and 5 bases, in that order; junction bases with no gene match: 11. In germline, CDR1 is GTSNPN, CDR2 SVGIG (reference sequence). The CDR3 loop spans 17 amino acids. The CDR3 DNA is TGTGCCTGGAGTTCCCCCACTAGCGGGAGGCAGGAAGATACGCAGTATTTT. This sequence encodes CAWSSPTSGRQEDTQYF.

This clone has more than one count but fewer than ten. The rearrangement joins TRBV6-5 to TRBJ1-2; unclear D gene. Trimming took 2 bases from V and 2 from J, leaving 6 bases between them. The V gene's germline CDR1 is MNHEY and CDR2 SVGAGI. The CDR3 length is 13 residues. Written as DNA, the CDR3 is TGTGCCAGCAGTTACCCGGGGAACTATGGCTACACCTTC. It translates to CASSYPGNYGYTF.

The genes are TRBV30 and TRBJ2-3; 13 bases agree with TRBD2. In germline, CDR1 is GTSNPN, CDR2 SVGIG (reference sequence). J lost 2 bases, V lost 1 base, and 15 bases had no gene match. This CDR3 has 20 residues. The CDR3 DNA is TGTGCCTGGAGTGGACCCCGTTGGACTAGCGGGGGCTATATCACAGATACGCAGTATTTT. Encoded protein: CAWSGPRWTSGGYITDTQYF.

The genes are TRBV27 and TRBJ1-6; perhaps TRBD1 as D (5 bases). With 2 bases removed from V and 9 bases from J, the gap between germline ends came to 20 bases. Germline V lookup: CDR1 MNHEY, CDR2 SMNVEV (reference sequence). CDR3 length: 17 amino acids. The CDR3 is CASSLVSGNQRSSPLHF. CDR3 DNA: TGTGCCAGCAGTTTAGTGTCAGGGAATCAACGTAGTTCACCCCTCCACTTT.

This clone has a single count. The V gene is TRBV6-1, the J gene TRBJ1-5, with 7 bases fitting TRBD1. Trimming cost V 0 bases and J 4 bases; bases outside gene matches: 6. The germline gives CDR1 MNHNS, CDR2 SASEGT. The CDR3 covers 16 residues. The CDR3 region is CASSEAWQGVNQPQHF. As DNA, the CDR3 is TGTGCCAGCAGTGAAGCTTGGCAGGGGGTGAATCAGCCCCAGCATTTT.

The chain uses TRBV2 and TRBJ1-5, with D perhaps matching TRBD1 (6 bases). The CDR3 is 15 amino acids. Trimming shortened V by 6 bases and J by 1 base, and 13 bases separated the two germline ends. Germline CDR1 reads SNHLY; CDR2 reads FYNNEI. CDR3 DNA sequence: TGTGCCAGCAGCGCAGGACAGATGAGCAATCAGCCCCAGCATTTT. Encoded protein: CASSAGQMSNQPQHF. The whole variable domain, filled in from reference TRBV2 and TRBJ1-5, reads EPEVTQTPSHQVTQMGQEVILRCVPISNHLYFYWYRQILGQKVEFLVSFYNNEISEKSEIFDDQFSVERPDGSNFTLKIRSTKLEDSAMYFCASSAGQMSNQPQHFGDGTRLSIL.

The rearrangement joins TRBV4-2 to TRBJ2-5; 7 nucleotides align to TRBD2. Germline CDR1 LGHNA, CDR2 YNFKEQ. The length of the CDR3 is 16 residues. Unmatched junction bases numbered 14, after V lost 3 bases and J lost 7 bases. The CDR3 reads CASSHGSGESPGTQYF. DNA for the CDR3: TGTGCCAGCAGCCATGGAAGCGGGGAGTCCCCAGGGACCCAGTACTTC.

CDR3 sequence reads: CAWGQTGGKETQYF. The CDR3 bases are TGTGCCTGGGGTCAGACAGGGGGAAAAGAGACCCAGTACTTC. This chain links TRBV30 with TRBJ2-5; the match to TRBD1 covers 9 bases. The CDR3 sequence is 14 residues long. Germline-derived CDR1 and CDR2 are GTSNPN and SVGIG (reference sequence). V was clipped by 5 bases and J by 3 bases; unmatched bases: 7.

This chain links TRBV7-9 with TRBJ2-3; D call uncertain. The V gene lost 8 bases and the J gene lost 8 bases, with 14 bases spanning the gap. In germline, CDR1 is SEHNR, CDR2 FQNEAQ (reference sequence). This CDR3 is 12 amino acids long. CDR3 nucleotide sequence: TGTGCCAGCGGCCGTAACGCAGGTACGCAGTATTTT. Its protein is CASGRNAGTQYF.

The V and J genes are TRBV28 and TRBJ2-3, with 8 nucleotides matching TRBD1. V shed 5 bases and J 2 bases; nucleotides not matched to a gene: 9. This CDR3 has 16 amino acids. CDR1 is MDHEN, CDR2 SYDVKM, per germline. In DNA, the CDR3 is TGTGCCAGCAGTGGGGACAGGTATCGGAACACAGATACGCAGTATTTT. Its translation is CASSGDRYRNTDTQYF. The full variable domain, in which reference TRBV28 and TRBJ2-3 provide the parts outside the CDR3, is DVKVTQSSRYLVKRTGEKVFLECVQDMDHENMFWYRQDPGLGLRLIYFSYDVKMKEKGDIPEGYSVSREKKERFSLILESASTNQTSMYLCASSGDRYRNTDTQYFGPGTRLTVL.

This clone was detected only a few times. The V and J genes are TRBV5-6 and TRBJ1-2; 10 bases match TRBD1. Germline-derived CDR1 and CDR2 are SGHDT and YYEEEE. The junction had 13 bases not matched to a gene; V was cut back by 3 bases and J by 14 bases. The CDR3 has 14 residues. CDR3 in amino acids: CASSSLPGTGVSTF. For the CDR3, the DNA is TGTGCCAGCAGCTCCCTCCCCGGGACAGGGGTTAGTACCTTC.

The chain uses TRBV19 and TRBJ1-1, with D tentatively TRBD1 (6 bases). V was shortened by 6 bases and J by 0 bases, with 20 bases between the two germline ends. The CDR3 runs to 17 residues. Germline V gives CDR1 LNHDA, CDR2 SQIVND (reference sequence). CDR3 DNA: TGTGCCAGTAGCAGGGGCAGGGAGTCGTTGATGAACACTGAAGCTTTCTTT. Its translation: CASSRGRESLMNTEAFF.